This is a list of T cell receptor beta chains from one sample in a study of control samples from healthy donors and cancer patients. Libraries were prepared by immunoSEQ multiplex PCR; TCRdb keeps only in-frame clonotypes and omits some of them. The sample includes about 100,000 clones, roughly nine tenths of them seen just once. The sequencing sample was made of blood. The receptors were sampled from a woman aged 45-59 years in good health. CDR3s include the opening cysteine and the closing phenylalanine or tryptophan.

V	J	CDR3
TRBV7-3	TRBJ2-5	CASSPGTGETQYF
TRBV27	TRBJ1-3	CASSSRQAPSGNTIYF
TRBV11-2	TRBJ1-4	CASKGFANEKLFF
TRBV18	TRBJ2-5	CASSPDSTKETQYF
TRBV29-1	TRBJ1-3	CSVVDRGSGNTIYF
TRBV18	TRBJ1-2	CASSLGQGLGVDYGYTF
TRBV30	TRBJ2-5	CAWSVRGVRTEYF
TRBV6-5	TRBJ2-1	CASSLNSQWYNEQFF
TRBV15	TRBJ1-1	CATSRGTGRRNTEAFF
TRBV19	TRBJ2-3	CASRIGGADTQYF
TRBV7-2	TRBJ2-3	CASSFLGGRTTDTQYF
TRBV20-1	TRBJ2-1	CSASLDNEQFF
TRBV5-6	TRBJ1-4	CASSLSRQGVEKLFF
TRBV11-3	TRBJ2-1	CASSGGELEQFF
TRBV24-1	TRBJ2-3	CATSDSGERTDTQYF
TRBV9	TRBJ2-2	CASSVAGNTGELFF
TRBV12-3/TRBV12-4	TRBJ1-1	CASRLMVDTEAFF
TRBV6-2/TRBV6-3	TRBJ1-1	CASSYRKVQYRAEPMNTEAFF
TRBV2	TRBJ2-1	CASRGGYNEQFF
TRBV3-1/TRBV3-2	TRBJ1-5	CASSPRTVNQPQHF
TRBV7-3	TRBJ2-3	CASSLTGGGPTDTQYF
TRBV7-9	TRBJ2-1	CASSLVETRGGEQFF
TRBV7-8	TRBJ2-3	CASSLSTLQGSDTQYF
TRBV3-1/TRBV3-2	TRBJ1-2	CASSQAYMGQGDYGYTF
TRBV5-6	TRBJ2-1	CASSLVRLAGESSYNEQFF
TRBV27	TRBJ1-2	CASSLLGQGDGYTF
TRBV30	TRBJ1-6	CAWSGGTINSPLHF
TRBV7-3	TRBJ1-2	CASSLSAAPYGYTF
TRBV4-1	TRBJ2-1	CASAPTNNEQFF
TRBV30	TRBJ1-4	CAWRLAGDEKLFF
TRBV24-1	TRBJ2-1	CATSGITSGERNEQFF
TRBV7-2	TRBJ1-6	CASSLRGQGGSPLHF
TRBV3-1/TRBV3-2	TRBJ2-2	CASSLRQGARTGELFF
TRBV19	TRBJ1-2	CASSPRGGSKVHGYTF
TRBV7-9	TRBJ2-3	CASSPGLAGARTDTQYF
TRBV30	TRBJ2-2	CAWRKSSSGTGELFF
TRBV6-5	TRBJ2-5	CASNERGMRRETQYF
TRBV30	TRBJ1-1	CAWESQGNTEAFF
TRBV7-8	TRBJ2-1	CASKEGAGGSSYNEQFF
TRBV30	TRBJ1-2	CAWIIGPYGYTF
TRBV25-1	TRBJ2-6	CASSGSIHSGANVLTF
TRBV7-9	TRBJ2-7	CASTSWDYEQYF
TRBV24-1	TRBJ2-3	CATQDAASTDTQYF
TRBV5-6	TRBJ2-2	CASSWGTNTGELFF
TRBV15	TRBJ2-5	CATRTAQETQYF
TRBV24-1	TRBJ2-1	CATSDFGLGDNEQFF
TRBV9	TRBJ1-1	CASSAGQDSRAEAFF
TRBV27	TRBJ2-3	CASSSAYSSVTQYF
TRBV5-1	TRBJ2-7	CASSLESLSEQYF
TRBV6-5	TRBJ1-2	CASSYSMGVNYGYTF
TRBV3-1/TRBV3-2	TRBJ2-1	CASSHGLAGYNEQFF
TRBV12-3/TRBV12-4	TRBJ2-4	CASSNYRSGQYF
TRBV7-3	TRBJ2-2	CASSLQRTGPNTGELFF
TRBV7-8	TRBJ1-4	CASSPRTATNEKLFF
TRBV6-2/TRBV6-3	TRBJ2-4	CASSSHDPRNIQYF
TRBV18	TRBJ2-7	CASRGGSSYEQYF
TRBV27	TRBJ2-3	CASSPSGTSGDTQYF